Presented here are 15 T cell receptor beta chains from one specimen sequenced in a study of PD-1 blockade in mismatch repair-deficient tumors. Produced via immunoSEQ multiplex PCR; TCRdb's table is partial and in-frame only. The sample shows roughly 80,000 clones, over 75% of them seen only once. Sample: peripheral blood, taken 12 weeks after starting pembrolizumab. The receptor source for this set is an adult with mismatch repair-deficient cancer.

The rearrangement links TRBV6-6 to TRBJ2-7; possibly TRBD2 for D (5 bases). Germline loops: CDR1 MNHNY, CDR2 SVGAGI (reference sequence). The CDR3 totals 13 residues. Deletions cut 8 bases from V and 0 bases from J, with 11 bases between. The CDR3 DNA sequence: TGTGCCAGCTTGGCGGGTAGCTCCTACGAGCAGTACTTC. Residues: CASLAGSSYEQYF.

This clone was observed once. Other DNA sequences in this sample translate to the same CDR3. The chain joins TRBV2 to TRBJ1-1, with D tentatively TRBD1 (5 bases). This CDR3 is 13 amino acids long. V lost 5 bases to trimming and J lost 4 bases, with 11 bases between them. Germline lookup yields CDR1 SNHLY and CDR2 FYNNEI. CDR3 sequence reads: CASSQGEGTEAFF. In DNA, the CDR3 is TGTGCCAGCAGTCAGGGAGAGGGCACTGAAGCTTTCTTT.

The V and J genes are TRBV7-9 and TRBJ1-4; D is unclear. The CDR3 spans 16 residues. CDR1 and CDR2 (germline): SEHNR, FQNEAQ (reference sequence). V gave up 5 bases and J gave up 9 bases, with 22 bases separating them. The CDR3 is CASSLLEAAEGKKLFF. The CDR3 DNA sequence: TGTGCCAGCAGCCTCCTGGAGGCAGCAGAGGGTAAAAAACTGTTTTTT.

The rearrangement uses TRBV9 and TRBJ2-3; 10 positions agree with TRBD2. J was trimmed by 4 bases and V by 3 bases; bases with no gene match: 11. The germline CDR1 and CDR2 sequences are SGDLS and YYNGEE. The CDR3 is 17 residues long. The CDR3 DNA reads as TGTGCCAGCAGCGACAGTAAGAGCGGGAGGGGCGCAGATACGCAGTATTTT. As protein: CASSDSKSGRGADTQYF.

The chain uses TRBV10-3 and TRBJ1-2; D is possibly TRBD1 (5 bases). Germline assignment: CDR1 ENHRY and CDR2 SYGVKD. The CDR3 has 12 amino acids. Trimming took off 3 bases at V and 6 bases at J, with 8 bases between the two ends. The CDR3 here is CAISDRVNGYTF. The CDR3 bases are TGTGCCATCAGTGACAGGGTAAATGGCTACACCTTC.

The chain couples TRBV7-2 to TRBJ2-3, with 11 bases matching TRBD2. CDR1 is SGHTA and CDR2 is FQGNSA in the germline V gene. V shed 5 bases, J shed 3 bases, and the junction held 10 bases outside the gene matches. The CDR3 totals 17 residues. This CDR3 reads CASSRGLAESWTDTQYF. CDR3 bases: TGTGCCAGCAGCCGGGGACTAGCGGAATCCTGGACAGATACGCAGTATTTT.

The chain combines TRBV7-9 with TRBJ2-2; D call uncertain. Germline V CDR1 and CDR2: SEHNR, FQNEAQ (reference sequence). Trimming cost V 1 base and J 1 base, with 7 bases left between them. There are 15 residues in the CDR3. In DNA form, the CDR3 reads TGTGCCAGCAGCTTAGAGGCAGGGAACACCGGGGAGCTGTTTTTT. It codes for CASSLEAGNTGELFF.

The genes are TRBV7-9 and TRBJ2-7; 8 nucleotides agree with TRBD1. V lost 2 bases, J lost 2 bases, and 8 bases stayed unmatched. The germline CDR1 and CDR2 sequences are SEHNR and FQNEAQ (reference sequence). The CDR3 contains 16 residues. The CDR3 region has the DNA TGTGCCAGCAGCTTATTCGCAGGGGGCCCCGCCTACGAGCAGTACTTC. Residues: CASSLFAGGPAYEQYF.

This chain links TRBV12-1 with TRBJ1-5. TRBV12-1 is recorded as a pseudogene. CDR3 length: 15 amino acids. The CDR3 bases are TGTGCCAGCAGTTCGGACGGGACTCCTAATCAGCCCCAGCATTTT. Protein: CASSSDGTPNQPQHF.

This chain links TRBV2 with TRBJ2-1, with TRBD2 matching over 10 bases. The CDR3 covers 16 residues. Germline V gives CDR1 SNHLY, CDR2 FYNNEI. Trimming took 6 bases from V and 9 from J; bases not matched to a gene: 14. CDR3 loop: CASSGLAELAKGEQFF. The CDR3 coding sequence is TGTGCCAGCAGCGGACTAGCGGAACTAGCTAAGGGTGAGCAGTTCTTC.

The gene calls are TRBV2 and TRBJ1-2; no clear D gene. The CDR3 length is 13 residues. Germline CDR1 is SNHLY and CDR2 is FYNNEI. The V gene lost 8 bases and the J gene lost 3 bases, with 13 bases spanning the gap. CDR3 sequence (DNA): TGTGCCAGCGAGATAAGGATATACTATGGCTACACCTTC. This translates into CASEIRIYYGYTF. The full variable domain, rest sourced from reference TRBV2 and TRBJ1-2, is EPEVTQTPSHQVTQMGQEVILRCVPISNHLYFYWYRQILGQKVEFLVSFYNNEISEKSEIFDDQFSVERPDGSNFTLKIRSTKLEDSAMYFCASEIRIYYGYTFGSGTRLTVV.

This clone was counted between two and nine times. The genes are TRBV19 and TRBJ1-2, with D uncertain. V was cut by 3 bases and J by 1 base, with 6 bases left in between. This CDR3 is 13 amino acids long. Germline V CDR1 and CDR2: LNHDA, SQIVND (reference sequence). The CDR3 nucleotides are TGTGCCAGTAGTATGAACCGTAACTATGGCTACACCTTC. Protein sequence: CASSMNRNYGYTF.

The chain couples TRBV6-5 to TRBJ1-1; D gene ambiguous. The V end lost 2 bases, the J end lost 0 bases, and 4 bases lay between the germline ends. The CDR3 contains 13 residues. Germline CDR1 is MNHEY and CDR2 is SVGAGI. The CDR3 here is CASSYKMNTEAFF. The CDR3 DNA reads TGTGCCAGCAGTTACAAGATGAACACTGAAGCTTTCTTT.

The chain has TRBV6-6 and TRBJ1-3; unclear D gene. The germline V and J ends were trimmed by 5 bases and 4 bases, with 3 bases remaining between them. This CDR3 region has 11 residues. Germline V lookup: CDR1 MNHNY, CDR2 SVGAGI (reference sequence). The CDR3 nucleotides read TGTGCCAGCAGTGGAGGAAACACCATATATTTT. Translated, it gives CASSGGNTIYF.

The chain is built from TRBV12-5 and TRBJ1-2; no definite D call. The germline V gene encodes CDR1 LGHNT and CDR2 FRNRAP. This CDR3 contains 12 residues. The germline V and J ends were trimmed by 3 bases and 5 bases, with 7 bases remaining between them. The CDR3 nucleotides read TGTGCTAGTGGTTTAGACAAGTATGGCTACACCTTC. Its protein is CASGLDKYGYTF. Based on the CDR3 plus reference TRBV12-5 and TRBJ1-2, the full variable domain is DARVTQTPRHKVTEMGQEVTMRCQPILGHNTVFWYRQTMMQGLELLAYFRNRAPLDDSGMPKDRFSAEMPDATLATLKIQPSEPRDSAVYFCASGLDKYGYTFGSGTRLTVV.